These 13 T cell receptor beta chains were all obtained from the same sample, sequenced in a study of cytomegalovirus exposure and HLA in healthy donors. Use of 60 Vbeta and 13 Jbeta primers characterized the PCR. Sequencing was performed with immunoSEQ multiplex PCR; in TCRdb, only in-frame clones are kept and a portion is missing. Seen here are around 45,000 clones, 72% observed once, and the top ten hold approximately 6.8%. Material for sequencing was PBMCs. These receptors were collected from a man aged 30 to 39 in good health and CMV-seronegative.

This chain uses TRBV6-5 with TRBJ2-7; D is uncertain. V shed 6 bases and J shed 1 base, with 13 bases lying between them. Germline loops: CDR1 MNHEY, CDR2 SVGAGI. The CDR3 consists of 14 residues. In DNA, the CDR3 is TGTGCCAGCAGCCAGACTCCCCTTTCCTACGAGCAGTACTTC. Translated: CASSQTPLSYEQYF.

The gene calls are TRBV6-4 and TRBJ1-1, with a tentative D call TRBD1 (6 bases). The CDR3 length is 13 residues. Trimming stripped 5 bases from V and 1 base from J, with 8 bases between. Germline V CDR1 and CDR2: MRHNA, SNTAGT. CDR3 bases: TGTGCCAGCAGTACAGGGCCGAACACTGAAGCTTTCTTT. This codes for CASSTGPNTEAFF.

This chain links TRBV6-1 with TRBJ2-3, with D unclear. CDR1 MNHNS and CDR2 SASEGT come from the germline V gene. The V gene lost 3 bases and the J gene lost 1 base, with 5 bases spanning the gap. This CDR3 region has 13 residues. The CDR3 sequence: CASSDRGTDTQYF. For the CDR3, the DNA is TGTGCCAGCAGTGATCGCGGCACAGATACGCAGTATTTT.

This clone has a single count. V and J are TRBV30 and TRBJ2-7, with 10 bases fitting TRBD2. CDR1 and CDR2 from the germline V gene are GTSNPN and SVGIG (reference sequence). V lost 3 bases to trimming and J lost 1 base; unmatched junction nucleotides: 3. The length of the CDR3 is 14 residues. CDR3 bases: TGTGCCTGGAGAGAGACTAGCGGGTCCTACGAGCAGTACTTC. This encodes CAWRETSGSYEQYF.

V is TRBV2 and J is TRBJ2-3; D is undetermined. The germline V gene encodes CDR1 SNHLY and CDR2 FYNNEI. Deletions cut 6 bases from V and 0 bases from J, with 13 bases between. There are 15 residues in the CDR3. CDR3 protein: CASRPRVTSTDTQYF. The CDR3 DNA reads TGTGCCAGCAGACCTCGGGTCACAAGCACAGATACGCAGTATTTT.

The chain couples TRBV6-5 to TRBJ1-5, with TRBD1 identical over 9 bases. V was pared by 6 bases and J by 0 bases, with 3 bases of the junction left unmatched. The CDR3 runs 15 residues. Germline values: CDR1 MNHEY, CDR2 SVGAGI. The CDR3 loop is CASRTGGHSNQPQHF. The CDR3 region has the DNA TGTGCCAGCAGAACAGGGGGCCATAGCAATCAGCCCCAGCATTTT.

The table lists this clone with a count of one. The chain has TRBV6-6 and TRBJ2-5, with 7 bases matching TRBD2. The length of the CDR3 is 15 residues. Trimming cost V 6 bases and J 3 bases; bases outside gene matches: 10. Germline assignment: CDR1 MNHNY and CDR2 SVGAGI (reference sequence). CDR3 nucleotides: TGTGCCAGCAGCCGCACCGGGCGGGAGAAAGAGACCCAGTACTTC. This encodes CASSRTGREKETQYF.

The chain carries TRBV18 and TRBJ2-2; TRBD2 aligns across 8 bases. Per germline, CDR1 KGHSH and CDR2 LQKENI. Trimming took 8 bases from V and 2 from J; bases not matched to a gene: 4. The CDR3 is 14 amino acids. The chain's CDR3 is CASKAGANTGELFF. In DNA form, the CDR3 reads TGTGCCAGCAAAGCGGGGGCAAACACCGGGGAGCTGTTTTTT.

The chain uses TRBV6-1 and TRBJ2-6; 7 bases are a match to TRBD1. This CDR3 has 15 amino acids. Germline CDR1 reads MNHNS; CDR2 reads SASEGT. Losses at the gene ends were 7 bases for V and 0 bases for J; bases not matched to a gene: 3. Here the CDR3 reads CASIQGSSGANVLTF. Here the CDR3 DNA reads TGTGCCAGCATACAGGGGTCCTCTGGGGCCAACGTCCTGACTTTC.

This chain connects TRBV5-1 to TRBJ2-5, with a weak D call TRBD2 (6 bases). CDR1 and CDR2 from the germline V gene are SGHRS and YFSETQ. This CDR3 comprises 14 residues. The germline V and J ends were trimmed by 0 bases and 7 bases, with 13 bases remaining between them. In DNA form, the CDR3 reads TGCGCCAGCAGCTTGGCGGGGCAGGAGGGGACCCAGTACTTC. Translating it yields CASSLAGQEGTQYF.

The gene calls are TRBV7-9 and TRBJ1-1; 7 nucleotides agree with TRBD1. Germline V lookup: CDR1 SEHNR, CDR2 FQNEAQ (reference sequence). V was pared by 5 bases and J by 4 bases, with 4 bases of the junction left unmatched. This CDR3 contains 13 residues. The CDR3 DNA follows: TGTGCCAGCAGCCAGACAGGGAGCACTGAAGCTTTCTTT. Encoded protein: CASSQTGSTEAFF.

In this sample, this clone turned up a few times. CDR3 bases: TGCGCCAGCAGCTTGACCGGACAGGGGGTCGGTCAGCCCCAGCATTTT. Its translation: CASSLTGQGVGQPQHF. The chain joins TRBV5-1 to TRBJ1-5; 10 positions agree with TRBD1. Looked up from germline, CDR1 is SGHRS and CDR2 is YFSETQ. V shed 1 base and J 6 bases; nucleotides not matched to a gene: 7. The CDR3 has 16 amino acids.

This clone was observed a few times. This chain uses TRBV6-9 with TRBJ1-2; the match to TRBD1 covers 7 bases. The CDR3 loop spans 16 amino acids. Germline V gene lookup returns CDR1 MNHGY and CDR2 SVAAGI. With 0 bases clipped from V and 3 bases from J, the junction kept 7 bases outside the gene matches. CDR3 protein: CASSYSSADRDYGYTF. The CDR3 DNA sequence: TGTGCCAGCAGTTATTCGTCGGCCGACAGGGACTATGGCTACACCTTC.